This T cell receptor beta chain stems from a study of T cell repertoires in cytomegalovirus infection. Turning to the study itself: Public TCR beta signatures marked donors with CMV infection and the matching HLA. General study points: Within the response measured ex vivo, HLA-C-restricted CMV-specific TCR beta clonotypes were dominant.

From the reads, TCRdb called clonotypes with MiXCR, one entry per CDR3 protein. The sample carries 450,000 to 650,000 distinct CDR3 sequences, about 26% recorded once. The CDR3 covers 17 residues. Per germline, CDR1 SNHLY and CDR2 FYNNEI. The germline V and J ends were trimmed by 6 bases and 0 bases, with 18 bases remaining between them. The table lists this clonotype with many counts. What it recognizes is unknown. Input material: PBMCs. This TCR came from a human donor in good health (CMV status not recorded). Some clones in this sample may be carry-over from other donors' samples. This chain uses TRBV2 with TRBJ2-1; TRBD2 might be the D (6 bases). CDR3 nucleotides: TGTGCCAGCAGCTTAAGGGGTAGCGGAGGCTCCTACAATGAGCAGTTCTTC. Encoded protein: CASSLRGSGGSYNEQFF.